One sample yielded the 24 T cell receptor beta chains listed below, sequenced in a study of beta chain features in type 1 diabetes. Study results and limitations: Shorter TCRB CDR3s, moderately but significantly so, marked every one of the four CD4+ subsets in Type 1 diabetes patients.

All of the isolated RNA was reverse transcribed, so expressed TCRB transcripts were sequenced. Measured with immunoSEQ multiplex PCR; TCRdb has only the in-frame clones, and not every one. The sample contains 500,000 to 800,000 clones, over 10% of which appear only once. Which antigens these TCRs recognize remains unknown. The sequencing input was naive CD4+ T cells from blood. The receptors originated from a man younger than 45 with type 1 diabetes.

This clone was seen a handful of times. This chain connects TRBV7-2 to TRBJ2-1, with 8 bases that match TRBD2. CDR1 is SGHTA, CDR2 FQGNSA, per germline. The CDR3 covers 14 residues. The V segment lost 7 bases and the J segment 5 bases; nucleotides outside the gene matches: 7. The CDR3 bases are TGTGCCAGCACCATAGCGGGGCCGGACAATGAGCAGTTCTTC. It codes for CASTIAGPDNEQFF. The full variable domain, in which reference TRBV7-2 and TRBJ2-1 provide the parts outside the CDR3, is GAGVSQSPSNKVTEKGKDVELRCDPISGHTALYWYRQSLGQGLEFLIYFQGNSAPDKSGLPSDRFSAERTGGSVSTLTIQRTQQEDSAVYLCASTIAGPDNEQFFGPGTRLTVL.

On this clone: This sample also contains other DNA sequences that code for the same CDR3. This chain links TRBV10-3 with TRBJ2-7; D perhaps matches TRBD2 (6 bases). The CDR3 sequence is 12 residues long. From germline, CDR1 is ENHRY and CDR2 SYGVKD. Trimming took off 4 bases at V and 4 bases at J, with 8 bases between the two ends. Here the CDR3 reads CAISGDSYEQYF. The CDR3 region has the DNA TGTGCCATCAGTGGGGACTCTTACGAGCAGTACTTC.

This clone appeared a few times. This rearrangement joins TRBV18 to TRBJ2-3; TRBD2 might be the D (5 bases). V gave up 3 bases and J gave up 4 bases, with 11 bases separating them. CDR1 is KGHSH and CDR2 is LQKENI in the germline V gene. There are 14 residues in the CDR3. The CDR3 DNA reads TGTGCCAGCTCACCGGGCCTCGGGGCAGATACGCAGTATTTT. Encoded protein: CASSPGLGADTQYF.

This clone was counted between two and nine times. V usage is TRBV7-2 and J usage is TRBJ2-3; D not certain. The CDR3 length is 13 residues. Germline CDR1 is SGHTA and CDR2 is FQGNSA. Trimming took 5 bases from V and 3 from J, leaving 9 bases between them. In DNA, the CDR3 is TGTGCCAGCAGCGTAACGCGGACAGATACGCAGTATTTT. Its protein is CASSVTRTDTQYF.

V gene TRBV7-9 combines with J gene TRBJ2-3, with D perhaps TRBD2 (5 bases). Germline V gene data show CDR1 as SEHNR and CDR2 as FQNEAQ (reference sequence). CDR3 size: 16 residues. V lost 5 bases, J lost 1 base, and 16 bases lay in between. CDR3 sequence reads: CASSPPRGAGTDTQYF. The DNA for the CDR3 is TGTGCCAGCAGCCCCCCTCGGGGAGCGGGCACAGATACGCAGTATTTT.

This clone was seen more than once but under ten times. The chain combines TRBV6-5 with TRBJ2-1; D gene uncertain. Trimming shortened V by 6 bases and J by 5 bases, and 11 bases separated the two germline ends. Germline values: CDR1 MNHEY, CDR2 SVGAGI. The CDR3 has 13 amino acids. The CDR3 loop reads CASRGWLDNEQFF. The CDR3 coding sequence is TGTGCCAGCAGGGGTTGGCTAGACAATGAGCAGTTCTTC.

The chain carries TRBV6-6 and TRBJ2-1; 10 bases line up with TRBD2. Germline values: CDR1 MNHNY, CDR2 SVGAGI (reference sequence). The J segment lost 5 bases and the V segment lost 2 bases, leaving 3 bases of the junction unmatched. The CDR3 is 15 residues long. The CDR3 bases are TGTGCCAGCAGTTACGGAGCGGGGGGGGACAATGAGCAGTTCTTC. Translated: CASSYGAGGDNEQFF.

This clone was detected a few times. CDR3 sequence: CASSLGGRGNEQFF. CDR3 nucleotides: TGTGCCAGCAGCTTGGGAGGGAGGGGGAATGAGCAGTTCTTC. V is TRBV5-4 and J is TRBJ2-1, with D maybe TRBD2 (7 bases). The length of the CDR3 is 14 residues. V was shortened by 0 bases and J by 7 bases, with 11 bases between the two germline ends. Germline V CDR1 and CDR2: SGHNT, YYREEE (reference sequence).

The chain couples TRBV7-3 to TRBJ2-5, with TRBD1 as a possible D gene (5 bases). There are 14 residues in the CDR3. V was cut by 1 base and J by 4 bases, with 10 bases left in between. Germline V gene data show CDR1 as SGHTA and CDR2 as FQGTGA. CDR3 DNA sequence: TGTGCCAGCAGCTTAAGCAGGGTGGGAGAGACCCAGTACTTC. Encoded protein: CASSLSRVGETQYF.

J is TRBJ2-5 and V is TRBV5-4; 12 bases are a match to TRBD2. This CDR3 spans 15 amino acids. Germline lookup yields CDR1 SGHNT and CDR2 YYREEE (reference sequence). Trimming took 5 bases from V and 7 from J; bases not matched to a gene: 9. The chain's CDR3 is CASSSGTSGLRTQYF. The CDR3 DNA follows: TGTGCCAGCAGTTCCGGGACTAGCGGGTTGCGGACCCAGTACTTC.

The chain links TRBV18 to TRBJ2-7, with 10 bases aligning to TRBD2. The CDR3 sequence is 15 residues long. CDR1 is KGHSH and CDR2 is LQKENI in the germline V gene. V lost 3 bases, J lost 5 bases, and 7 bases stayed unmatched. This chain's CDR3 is CASSPAGTSEDEQYF. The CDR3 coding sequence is TGTGCCAGCTCACCCGCAGGGACTAGCGAGGACGAGCAGTACTTC.

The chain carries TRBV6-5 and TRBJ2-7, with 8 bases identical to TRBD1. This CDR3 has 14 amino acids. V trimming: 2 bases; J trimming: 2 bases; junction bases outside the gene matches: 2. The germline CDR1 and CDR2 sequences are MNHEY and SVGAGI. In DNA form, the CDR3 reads TGTGCCAGCAGTTACAGGGACAGGACCTACGAGCAGTACTTC. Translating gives CASSYRDRTYEQYF.

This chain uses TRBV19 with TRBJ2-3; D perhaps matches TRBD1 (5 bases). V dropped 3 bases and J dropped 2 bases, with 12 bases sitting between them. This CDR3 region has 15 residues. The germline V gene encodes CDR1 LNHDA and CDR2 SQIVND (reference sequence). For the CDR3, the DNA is TGTGCCAGTAGTATGGGTCAGGGAAACACAGATACGCAGTATTTT. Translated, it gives CASSMGQGNTDTQYF.

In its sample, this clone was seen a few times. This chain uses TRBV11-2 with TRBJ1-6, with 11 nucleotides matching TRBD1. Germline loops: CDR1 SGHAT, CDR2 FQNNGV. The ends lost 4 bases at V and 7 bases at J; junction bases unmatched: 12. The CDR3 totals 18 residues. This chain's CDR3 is CASSSLLDRGLKNSPLHF. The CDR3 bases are TGTGCCAGCAGCTCCCTCTTGGACAGGGGGCTGAAAAATTCACCCCTCCACTTT. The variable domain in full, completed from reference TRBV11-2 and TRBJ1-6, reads EAGVAQSPRYKIIEKRQSVAFWCNPISGHATLYWYQQILGQGPKLLIQFQNNGVVDDSQLPKDRFSAERLKGVDSTLKIQPAKLEDSAVYLCASSSLLDRGLKNSPLHFGNGTRLTVT.

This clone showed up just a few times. CDR3 DNA sequence: TGTGCCAGCAGTTTATTCTCCAGTAATGAAAAACTGTTTTTT. It specifies CASSLFSSNEKLFF. The genes are TRBV28 and TRBJ1-4; no reliable D call. The CDR3 totals 14 residues. Trimming shortened V by 1 base and J by 4 bases, and 7 bases separated the two germline ends. CDR1 MDHEN and CDR2 SYDVKM come from the germline V gene.

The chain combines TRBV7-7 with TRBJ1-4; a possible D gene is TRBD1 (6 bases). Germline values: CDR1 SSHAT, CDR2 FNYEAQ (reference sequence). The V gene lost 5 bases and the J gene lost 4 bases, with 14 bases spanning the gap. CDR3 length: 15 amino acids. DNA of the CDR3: TGTGCCAGCAGCACCGGAGGGGGGCTTAATGAAAAACTGTTTTTT. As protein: CASSTGGGLNEKLFF.

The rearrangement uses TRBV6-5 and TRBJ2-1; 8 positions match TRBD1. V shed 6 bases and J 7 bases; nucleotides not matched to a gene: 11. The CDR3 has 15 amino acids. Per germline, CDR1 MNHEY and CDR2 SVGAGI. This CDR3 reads CASSVGQGFSNEQFF. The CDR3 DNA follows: TGTGCCAGCAGCGTTGGACAGGGATTCTCGAATGAGCAGTTCTTC.

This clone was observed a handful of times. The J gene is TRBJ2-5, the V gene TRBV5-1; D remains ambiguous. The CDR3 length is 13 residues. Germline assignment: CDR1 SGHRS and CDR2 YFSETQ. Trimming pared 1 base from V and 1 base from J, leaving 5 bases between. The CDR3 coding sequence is TGCGCCAGCAGCTTGCCCTTCCAAGAGACCCAGTACTTC. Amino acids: CASSLPFQETQYF.

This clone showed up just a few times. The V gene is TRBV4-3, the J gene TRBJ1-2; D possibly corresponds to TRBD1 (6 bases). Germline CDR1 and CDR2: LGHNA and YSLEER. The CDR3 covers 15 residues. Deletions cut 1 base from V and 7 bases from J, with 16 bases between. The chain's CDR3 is CASSQVPTGLGGYTF. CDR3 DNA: TGCGCCAGCAGCCAAGTCCCAACAGGGTTAGGTGGCTACACCTTC.

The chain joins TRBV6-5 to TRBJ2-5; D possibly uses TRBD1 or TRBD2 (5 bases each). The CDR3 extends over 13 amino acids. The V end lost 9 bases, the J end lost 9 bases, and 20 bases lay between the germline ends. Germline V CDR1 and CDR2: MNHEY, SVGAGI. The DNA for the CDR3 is TGTGCCAGAGTAAAGTCACGGGGCTGGGCCCAGTACTTC. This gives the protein CARVKSRGWAQYF.

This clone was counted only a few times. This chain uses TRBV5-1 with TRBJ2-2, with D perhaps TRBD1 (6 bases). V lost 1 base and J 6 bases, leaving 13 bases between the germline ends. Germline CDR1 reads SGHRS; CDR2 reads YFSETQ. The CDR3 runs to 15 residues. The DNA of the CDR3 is TGCGCCAGCAGCTTGTTTGGGACACTTCCCGGGGAGCTGTTTTTT. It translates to CASSLFGTLPGELFF.

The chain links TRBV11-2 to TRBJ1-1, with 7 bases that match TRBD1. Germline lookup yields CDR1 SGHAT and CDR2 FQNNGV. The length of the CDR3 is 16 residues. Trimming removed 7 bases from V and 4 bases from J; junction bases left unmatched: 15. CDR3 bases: TGTGCCAGCAACCGAATCCAGGGGGGCGCGAGCACTGAAGCTTTCTTT. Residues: CASNRIQGGASTEAFF.

As DNA, the CDR3 is TGTGCCAGCAGTTTTAGCAGGGGCATCTATGGCTACACCTTC. Encoded protein: CASSFSRGIYGYTF. This chain uses TRBV28 with TRBJ1-2; a possible D gene is TRBD1 (6 bases). CDR1 and CDR2 from the germline V gene are MDHEN and SYDVKM. CDR3 size: 14 residues. Trimming pared 3 bases from V and 4 bases from J, leaving 12 bases between.

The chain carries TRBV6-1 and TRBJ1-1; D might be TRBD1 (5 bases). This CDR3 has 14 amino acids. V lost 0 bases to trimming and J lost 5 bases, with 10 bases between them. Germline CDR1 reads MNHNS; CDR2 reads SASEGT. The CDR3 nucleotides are TGTGCCAGCAGTGAAGCTACGACAGAGACTGAAGCTTTCTTT. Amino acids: CASSEATTETEAFF.